This section outlines one T cell receptor beta chain sequence together with its context. Its antigen remains unidentified. This sample is drawn from a study of cytomegalovirus exposure and HLA in healthy donors. The study's findings and limits: Productive rates of about 90% or about 30% were seen for most TCR beta V segments in an earlier analysis. CMV serostatus was the only immune exposure information that was available. Looking again later, the authors saw that most CMV-associated TCR beta chains seemed HLA-restricted.

A multiplex PCR was run with 60 Vbeta primers and 13 Jbeta primers. TCRdb keeps only in-frame clones here, not all; method: immunoSEQ multiplex PCR. The table shows around 180,000 clones, with approximately 80% occurring only once. The receptor was derived from a girl aged 2 to 9 in good health and CMV-seropositive. Sample: PBMCs.

The CDR3 spells CASSLRAGGLPEAFF. CDR3 in DNA: TGTGCCAGCAGCTTAAGGGCAGGGGGCCTCCCTGAAGCTTTCTTT. The J gene is TRBJ1-1, the V gene TRBV7-2, with 8 bases that match TRBD1. CDR1 SGHTA and CDR2 FQGNSA come from the germline V gene. CDR3 size: 15 residues. V gave up 2 bases and J gave up 6 bases; unmatched junction bases: 8.